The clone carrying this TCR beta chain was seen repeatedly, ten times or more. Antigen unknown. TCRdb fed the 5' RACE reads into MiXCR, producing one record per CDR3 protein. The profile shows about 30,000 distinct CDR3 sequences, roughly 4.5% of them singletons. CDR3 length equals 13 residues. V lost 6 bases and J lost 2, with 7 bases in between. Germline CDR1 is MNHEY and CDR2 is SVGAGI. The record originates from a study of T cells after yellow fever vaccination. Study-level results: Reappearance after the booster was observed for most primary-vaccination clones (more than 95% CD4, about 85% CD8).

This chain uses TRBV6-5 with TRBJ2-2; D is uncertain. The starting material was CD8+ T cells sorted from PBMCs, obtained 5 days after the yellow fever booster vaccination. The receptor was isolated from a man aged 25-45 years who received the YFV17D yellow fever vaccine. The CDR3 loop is CASRRSNTGELFF. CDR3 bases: TGTGCCAGCAGGCGGTCTAACACCGGGGAGCTGTTTTTT.